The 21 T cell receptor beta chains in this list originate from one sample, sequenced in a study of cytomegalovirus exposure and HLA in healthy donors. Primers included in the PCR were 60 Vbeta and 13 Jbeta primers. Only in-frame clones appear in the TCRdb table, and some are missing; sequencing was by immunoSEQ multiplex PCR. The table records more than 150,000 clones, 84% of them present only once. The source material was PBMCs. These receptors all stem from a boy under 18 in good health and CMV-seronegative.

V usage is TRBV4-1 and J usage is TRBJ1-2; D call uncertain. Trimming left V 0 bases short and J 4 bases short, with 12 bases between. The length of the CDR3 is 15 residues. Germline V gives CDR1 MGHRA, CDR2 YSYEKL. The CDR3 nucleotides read TGCGCCAGCAGCCAAGAAGAGGGTGAGGCCTATGGCTACACCTTC. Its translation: CASSQEEGEAYGYTF.

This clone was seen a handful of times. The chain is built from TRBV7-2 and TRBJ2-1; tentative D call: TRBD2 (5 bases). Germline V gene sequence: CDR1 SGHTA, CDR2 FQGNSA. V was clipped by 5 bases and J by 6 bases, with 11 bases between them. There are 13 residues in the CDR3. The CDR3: CASSQRFGNEQFF. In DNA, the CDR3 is TGTGCCAGCAGCCAGCGGTTCGGCAATGAGCAGTTCTTC.

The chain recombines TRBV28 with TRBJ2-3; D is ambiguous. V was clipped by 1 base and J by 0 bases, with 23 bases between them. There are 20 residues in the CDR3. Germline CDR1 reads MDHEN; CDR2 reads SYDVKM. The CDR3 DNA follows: TGTGCCAGCAGTTTATTTAGCCACCCCATAAGTGTGACTAGCACAGATACGCAGTATTTT. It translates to CASSLFSHPISVTSTDTQYF.

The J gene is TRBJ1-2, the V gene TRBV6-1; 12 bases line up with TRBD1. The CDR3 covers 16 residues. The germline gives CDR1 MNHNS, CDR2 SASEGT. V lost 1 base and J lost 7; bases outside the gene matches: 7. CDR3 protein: CASSEGWGQGAFGYTF. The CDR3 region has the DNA TGTGCCAGCAGTGAAGGGTGGGGACAGGGGGCTTTTGGCTACACCTTC.

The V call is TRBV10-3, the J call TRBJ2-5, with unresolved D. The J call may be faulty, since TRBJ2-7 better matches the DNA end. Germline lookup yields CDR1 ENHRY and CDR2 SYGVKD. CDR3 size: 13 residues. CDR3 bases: TGTGCCATCAGTGAGTCGTATACCCACGAGCAGTACTTC. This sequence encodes CAISESYTHEQYF.

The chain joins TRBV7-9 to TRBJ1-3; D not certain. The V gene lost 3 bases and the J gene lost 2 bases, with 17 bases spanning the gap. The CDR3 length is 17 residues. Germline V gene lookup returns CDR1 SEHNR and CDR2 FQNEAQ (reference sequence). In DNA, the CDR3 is TGTGCCAGCAGCTTGCTTTCCGGGTCGGGAGCTGGAAACACCATATATTTT. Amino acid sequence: CASSLLSGSGAGNTIYF.

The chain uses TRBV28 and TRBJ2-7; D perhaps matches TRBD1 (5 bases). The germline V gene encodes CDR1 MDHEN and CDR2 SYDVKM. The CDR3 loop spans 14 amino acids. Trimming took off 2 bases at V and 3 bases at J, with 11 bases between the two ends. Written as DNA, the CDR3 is TGTGCCAGCAGTTTAATAGGGGTAGGCTACGAGCAGTACTTC. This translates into CASSLIGVGYEQYF.

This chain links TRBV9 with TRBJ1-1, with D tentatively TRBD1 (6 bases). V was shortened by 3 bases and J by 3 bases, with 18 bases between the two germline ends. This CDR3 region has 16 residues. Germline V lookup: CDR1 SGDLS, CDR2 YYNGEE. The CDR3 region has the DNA TGTGCCAGCAGCGCCCCCAAGACAGGACGGCACACTGAAGCTTTCTTT. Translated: CASSAPKTGRHTEAFF.

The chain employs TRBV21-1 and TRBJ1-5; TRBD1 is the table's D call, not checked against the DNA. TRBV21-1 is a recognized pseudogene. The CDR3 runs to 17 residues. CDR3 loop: CASSPGGRTDSNQPQHF. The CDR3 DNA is TGTGCCAGCAGCCCAGGGGGGAGGACAGATAGCAATCAGCCCCAGCATTTT.

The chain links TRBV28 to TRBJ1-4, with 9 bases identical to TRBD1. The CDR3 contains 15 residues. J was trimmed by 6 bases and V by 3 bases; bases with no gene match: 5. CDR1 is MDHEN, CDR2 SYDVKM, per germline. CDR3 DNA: TGTGCCAGCAGTTTTCCGGGACAGGGTTATGAAAAACTGTTTTTT. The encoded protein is CASSFPGQGYEKLFF. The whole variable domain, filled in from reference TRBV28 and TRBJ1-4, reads DVKVTQSSRYLVKRTGEKVFLECVQDMDHENMFWYRQDPGLGLRLIYFSYDVKMKEKGDIPEGYSVSREKKERFSLILESASTNQTSMYLCASSFPGQGYEKLFFGSGTQLSVL.

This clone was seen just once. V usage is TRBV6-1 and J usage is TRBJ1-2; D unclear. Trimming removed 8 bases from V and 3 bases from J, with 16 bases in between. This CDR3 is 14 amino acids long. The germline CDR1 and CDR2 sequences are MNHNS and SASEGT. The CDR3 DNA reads TGTGCCAGCTCGGAGCGGGCGCTGGACTATGGCTACACCTTC. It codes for CASSERALDYGYTF.

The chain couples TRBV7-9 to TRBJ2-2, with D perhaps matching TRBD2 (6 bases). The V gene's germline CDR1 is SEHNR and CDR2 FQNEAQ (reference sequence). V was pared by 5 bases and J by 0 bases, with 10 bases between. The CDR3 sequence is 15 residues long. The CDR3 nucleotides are TGTGCCAGCAGCGGATGGGACTCGAACACCGGGGAGCTGTTTTTT. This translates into CASSGWDSNTGELFF.

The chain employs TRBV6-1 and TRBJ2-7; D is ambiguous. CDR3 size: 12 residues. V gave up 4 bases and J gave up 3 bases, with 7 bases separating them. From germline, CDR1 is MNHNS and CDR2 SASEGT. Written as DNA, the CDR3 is TGTGCCAGCAGTGTTCAGGTCTACGAGCAGTACTTC. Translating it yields CASSVQVYEQYF.

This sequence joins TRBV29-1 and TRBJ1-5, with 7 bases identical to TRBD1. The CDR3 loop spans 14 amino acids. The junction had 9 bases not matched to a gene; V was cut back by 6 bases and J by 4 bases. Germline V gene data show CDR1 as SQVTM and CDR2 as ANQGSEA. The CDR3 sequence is CSVTTGARNQPQHF. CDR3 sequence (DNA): TGCAGCGTGACCACAGGGGCGAGAAATCAGCCCCAGCATTTT.

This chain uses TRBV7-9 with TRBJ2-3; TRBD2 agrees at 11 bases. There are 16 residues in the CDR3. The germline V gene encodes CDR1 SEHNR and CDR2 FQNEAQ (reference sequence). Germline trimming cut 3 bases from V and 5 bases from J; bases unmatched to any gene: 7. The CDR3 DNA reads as TGTGCCAGCAGCTTGCTAGCGGGAGGACTTGGAGATACGCAGTATTTT. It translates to CASSLLAGGLGDTQYF.

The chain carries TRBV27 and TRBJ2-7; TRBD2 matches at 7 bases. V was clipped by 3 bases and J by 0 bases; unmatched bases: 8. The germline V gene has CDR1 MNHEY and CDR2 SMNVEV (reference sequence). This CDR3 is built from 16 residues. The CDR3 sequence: CASSLEAAGISYEQYF. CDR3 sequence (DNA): TGTGCCAGCAGTTTGGAAGCAGCGGGAATCTCCTACGAGCAGTACTTC.

The CDR3 nucleotides are TGCGCCAGCAGCCAAGGACAGGGGGCTAACTATGGCTACACCTTC. This translates into CASSQGQGANYGYTF. This chain joins TRBV4-3 and TRBJ1-2, with 9 nucleotides matching TRBD1. CDR1 and CDR2 (germline): LGHNA, YSLEER. The V segment lost 1 base and the J segment 0 bases; nucleotides outside the gene matches: 0. The CDR3 length is 15 residues.

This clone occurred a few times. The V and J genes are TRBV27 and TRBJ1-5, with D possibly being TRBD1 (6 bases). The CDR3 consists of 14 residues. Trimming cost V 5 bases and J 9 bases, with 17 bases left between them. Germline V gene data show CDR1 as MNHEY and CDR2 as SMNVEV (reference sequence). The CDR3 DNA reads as TGTGCCAGCAGTCCCGCGGGGGCCGCTCGGCCCCAGCATTTT. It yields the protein CASSPAGAARPQHF.

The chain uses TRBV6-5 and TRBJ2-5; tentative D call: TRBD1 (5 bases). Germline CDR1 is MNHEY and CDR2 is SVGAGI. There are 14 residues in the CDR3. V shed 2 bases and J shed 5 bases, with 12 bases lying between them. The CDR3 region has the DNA TGTGCCAGCAGTTACGGTTTGGGGCGGGAGACCCAGTACTTC. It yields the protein CASSYGLGRETQYF.

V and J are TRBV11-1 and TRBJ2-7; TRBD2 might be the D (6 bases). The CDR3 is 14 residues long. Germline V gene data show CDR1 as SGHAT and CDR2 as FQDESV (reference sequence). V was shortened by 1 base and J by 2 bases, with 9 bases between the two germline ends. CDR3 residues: CASSLGRGPYEQYF. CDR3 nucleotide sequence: TGTGCCAGCAGCTTAGGGAGGGGACCCTACGAGCAGTACTTC. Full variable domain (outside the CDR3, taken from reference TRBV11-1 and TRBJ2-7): EAEVAQSPRYKITEKSQAVAFWCDPISGHATLYWYRQILGQGPELLVQFQDESVVDDSQLPKDRFSAERLKGVDSTLKIQPAELGDSAMYLCASSLGRGPYEQYFGPGTRLTVT.

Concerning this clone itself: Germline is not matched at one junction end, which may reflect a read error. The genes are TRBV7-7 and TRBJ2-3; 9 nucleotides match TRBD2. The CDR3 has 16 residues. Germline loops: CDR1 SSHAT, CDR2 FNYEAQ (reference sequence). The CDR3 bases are TGTGCTAGCAGCCCGTCGCTAGCGGGGAGCACAGATACGCAGTATTTT. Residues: CASSPSLAGSTDTQYF.